What follows are 19 T cell receptor beta chains derived from one specimen sequenced in a study of OX40 agonist ivuxolimab in advanced cancers. The assay was immunoSEQ multiplex PCR, and TCRdb's table has in-frame clones only and misses some. The profile shows 76,000 or so clones, about 82% of them singletons. The sequences come from CD4+ or CD8+ T cells sorted from blood, collected in a trial of the OX40 agonist ivuxolimab. These receptors all stem from an adult with an advanced solid tumor such as melanoma, head and neck, liver or kidney cancer.

The chain uses TRBV5-1 and TRBJ2-2; D not resolved. The CDR3 runs to 15 residues. Looked up from germline, CDR1 is SGHRS and CDR2 is YFSETQ. V was trimmed by 0 bases and J by 3 bases, leaving 9 bases between them. The DNA of the CDR3 is TGCGCCAGCAGCTTGGAAGGGTTGGACACCGGGGAGCTGTTTTTT. It is translated as CASSLEGLDTGELFF.

The table lists this clone with a few counts. The chain is built from TRBV7-2 and TRBJ2-5; 7 nucleotides match TRBD1. Germline trimming cut 2 bases from V and 5 bases from J; bases unmatched to any gene: 5. Germline CDR1 and CDR2: SGHTA and FQGNSA. CDR3 size: 14 residues. DNA of the CDR3: TGTGCCAGCAGCTTACGAGGGGGCAGCGAGACCCAGTACTTC. Protein product: CASSLRGGSETQYF.

This chain joins TRBV6-5 and TRBJ1-6; no clear D. V lost 5 bases and J lost 5, with 10 bases in between. The CDR3 sequence is 14 residues long. The germline V gene has CDR1 MNHEY and CDR2 SVGAGI. CDR3 sequence (DNA): TGTGCCAGCAGTCTAGACGGGGATAATTCACCCCTCCACTTT. Its translation: CASSLDGDNSPLHF.

The chain is built from TRBV6-5 and TRBJ2-7; D is possibly TRBD2 (5 bases). This CDR3 is 15 amino acids long. V dropped 0 bases and J dropped 1 base, with 10 bases sitting between them. In germline, CDR1 is MNHEY, CDR2 SVGAGI. CDR3 amino acids: CASSYSISGSYEQYF. DNA of the CDR3: TGTGCCAGCAGTTACTCGATTTCGGGGTCCTACGAGCAGTACTTC.

The rearrangement uses TRBV27 and TRBJ1-6, with D possibly being TRBD1 (6 bases). Germline loops: CDR1 MNHEY, CDR2 SMNVEV (reference sequence). V was cut by 2 bases and J by 8 bases, with 13 bases left in between. This CDR3 spans 15 amino acids. For the CDR3, the DNA is TGTGCCAGCAGTTTAGAGGGACGGGGGCATTCACCCCTCCACTTT. Translation gives CASSLEGRGHSPLHF.

The rearrangement uses TRBV7-6 and TRBJ2-2; TRBD1 matches at 7 bases. The ends lost 5 bases at V and 0 bases at J; junction bases unmatched: 3. The V gene's germline CDR1 is SGHVS and CDR2 FNYEAQ. This CDR3 has 15 residues. Written as DNA, the CDR3 is TGTGCCAGCAGCGTTGGGACAGCGAACACCGGGGAGCTGTTTTTT. Encoded protein: CASSVGTANTGELFF.

This clone was seen a handful of times. This chain uses TRBV18 with TRBJ1-1; a weak D match, TRBD1 (6 bases). Germline V lookup: CDR1 KGHSH, CDR2 LQKENI. The V end was cut by 2 bases, the J end by 1 base, with 14 bases between. This CDR3 contains 16 residues. The CDR3 sequence is CASSPANTGTNTEAFF. CDR3 bases: TGTGCCAGCTCACCAGCCAATACAGGGACGAACACTGAAGCTTTCTTT.

This chain links TRBV19 with TRBJ1-4; TRBD1 matches 7 bases. After removal of 9 bases from V and 1 base from J, the junction contained 2 bases not matched to a gene. Per germline, CDR1 LNHDA and CDR2 SQIVND (reference sequence). The CDR3 spans 13 residues. CDR3: CASRGGTNEKLFF. The CDR3 bases are TGTGCCAGCAGGGGGGGAACTAATGAAAAACTGTTTTTT.

This chain links TRBV11-2 with TRBJ1-2, with D unclear. V shed 6 bases and J shed 8 bases, with 22 bases lying between them. Germline CDR1 is SGHAT and CDR2 is FQNNGV. CDR3 size: 15 residues. For the CDR3, the DNA is TGTGCCAGCAGAACGTTCCACAGCGCCGCAGTGGGCTACACCTTC. Protein sequence: CASRTFHSAAVGYTF.

The chain has TRBV18 and TRBJ2-5; either TRBD1 or TRBD2 may supply D (5 bases each). The CDR3 loop spans 13 amino acids. V was pared by 5 bases and J by 1 base, with 8 bases between. The germline V gene has CDR1 KGHSH and CDR2 LQKENI. The CDR3 here is CASSGGVQETQYF. The CDR3 bases are TGTGCCAGCTCAGGGGGAGTCCAAGAGACCCAGTACTTC.

Details on this clone: Other DNA sequences of this sample code for an identical CDR3. This rearrangement joins TRBV7-2 to TRBJ2-1, with a tentative D call TRBD2 (6 bases). Trimming pared 5 bases from V and 10 bases from J, leaving 18 bases between. The CDR3 has 14 amino acids. Germline loops: CDR1 SGHTA, CDR2 FQGNSA. The chain's CDR3 is CASSPQVGGREQFF. DNA of the CDR3: TGTGCCAGCAGCCCCCAGGTCGGGGGAAGGGAGCAGTTCTTC.

This clone was seen only a few times. The rearrangement links TRBV4-3 to TRBJ1-2; D is ambiguous. V was trimmed by 3 bases and J by 2 bases, leaving 13 bases between them. Germline loops: CDR1 LGHNA, CDR2 YSLEER. The CDR3 totals 15 residues. The CDR3 nucleotides read TGCGCCAGCAGCCACGATCGTTCGGACAACTATGGCTACACCTTC. Translated, it gives CASSHDRSDNYGYTF.

The chain recombines TRBV11-2 with TRBJ2-3; 7 bases are a match to TRBD2. With 2 bases clipped from V and 3 bases from J, the junction kept 2 bases outside the gene matches. Germline lookup yields CDR1 SGHAT and CDR2 FQNNGV. This CDR3 is built from 14 residues. DNA for the CDR3: TGTGCCAGCAGCTTAAATAGCGGGACAGATACGCAGTATTTT. It codes for CASSLNSGTDTQYF.

The chain links TRBV5-1 to TRBJ2-5; 8 bases line up with TRBD1. V lost 3 bases, J lost 2 bases, and 9 bases stayed unmatched. Germline-derived CDR1 and CDR2 are SGHRS and YFSETQ. This CDR3 region has 16 residues. CDR3 in amino acids: CASSSPTGDTQETQYF. The CDR3 nucleotides read TGCGCCAGCAGCTCTCCGACAGGGGATACGCAAGAGACCCAGTACTTC.

The chain combines TRBV28 with TRBJ2-7; D is unresolved. CDR1 and CDR2 (germline): MDHEN, SYDVKM. This CDR3 has 13 amino acids. Trimming cost V 1 base and J 4 bases, with 8 bases left between them. The CDR3 region has the DNA TGTGCCAGCAGTTTATCAGGTTTATACGAGCAGTACTTC. It encodes CASSLSGLYEQYF.

J is TRBJ1-4 and V is TRBV30; no reliable D call. Trimming shortened V by 3 bases and J by 3 bases, and 8 bases separated the two germline ends. Germline lookup yields CDR1 GTSNPN and CDR2 SVGIG (reference sequence). The CDR3 is made up of 13 amino acids. The CDR3 region is CAWSFGPNEKLFF. The CDR3 nucleotides read TGTGCCTGGAGCTTCGGACCTAATGAAAAACTGTTTTTT. Together with reference TRBV30 and TRBJ1-4, the CDR3 gives the full variable domain: SQTIHQWPATLVQPVGSPLSLECTVEGTSNPNLYWYRQAAGRGLQLLFYSVGIGQISSEVPQNLSASRPQDRQFILSSKKLLLSDSGFYLCAWSFGPNEKLFFGSGTQLSVL.

The chain carries TRBV6-6 and TRBJ2-7; 10 bases line up with TRBD2. The ends lost 2 bases at V and 2 bases at J; junction bases unmatched: 6. Germline V gene lookup returns CDR1 MNHNY and CDR2 SVGAGI (reference sequence). This CDR3 spans 16 amino acids. The CDR3 sequence is CASSYVASGGTYEQYF. The CDR3 DNA reads TGTGCCAGCAGTTACGTTGCTAGCGGGGGTACCTACGAGCAGTACTTC.

This rearrangement joins TRBV25-1 to TRBJ2-2, with 14 bases matching TRBD2. The CDR3 length is 18 residues. Losses at the gene ends were 4 bases for V and 2 bases for J; bases not matched to a gene: 6. CDR1 and CDR2 from the germline V gene are MGHDK and SYGVNS. CDR3: CASSVPGLAGANTGELFF. CDR3 DNA sequence: TGTGCCAGCAGTGTCCCGGGACTAGCGGGGGCCAACACCGGGGAGCTGTTTTTT.

The rearrangement links TRBV6-6 to TRBJ2-6; unclear D gene. Germline V CDR1 and CDR2: MNHNY, SVGAGI (reference sequence). The V gene lost 8 bases and the J gene lost 3 bases, with 2 bases spanning the gap. The CDR3 is 11 amino acids. The CDR3 sequence: CASRGANVLTF. The CDR3 coding sequence is TGTGCCAGCCGTGGGGCCAACGTCCTGACTTTC.